The rows below give T cell receptor beta chains drawn from one sample of a study of CD8+ T cells in alopecia areata. Measured with immunoSEQ multiplex PCR; TCRdb has only the in-frame clones, and not every one. There are fewer than 250,000 clones in the sample; 60% to 70% occur only once, and over 0.55% lies in the top ten. The sample was CD4+ T cells sorted from blood, taken at week 4, from a patient treated with tofacitinib. Receptor source: a human donor with alopecia areata. The CDR3 runs from the conserved cysteine through the conserved F or W. A D gene is named only where the DNA matches it firmly. Size is omitted from some rows. Given values are once, few, many or a class for expanded clones.

clone size,J gene,V gene,D gene,CDR3 protein,CDR3 DNA
few,TRBJ1-2,TRBV4-1,-,CASSQDRGRSYGYTF,TGCGCCAGCAGCCAAGATAGAGGCAGGTCCTATGGCTACACCTTC
-,TRBJ2-7,TRBV29-1,-,CSAQGASYEQYF,TGCAGCGCCCAAGGGGCCTCCTACGAGCAGTACTTC
-,TRBJ2-5,TRBV5-4,TRBD1,CASSYDREETQYF,TGTGCCAGCAGTTATGACAGGGAAGAGACCCAGTACTTC
-,TRBJ1-5,TRBV4-1,TRBD1,CASSQAQGASNQPQHF,TGCGCCAGCAGCCAAGCACAGGGGGCGAGCAATCAGCCCCAGCATTTT
-,TRBJ2-5,TRBV30,-,CAWNGLLQETQYF,TGTGCCTGGAACGGACTATTGCAAGAGACCCAGTACTTC
-,TRBJ1-1,TRBV6-5,-,CASSPQDYTEAFF,TGTGCCAGCAGTCCCCAGGACTACACTGAAGCTTTCTTT
-,TRBJ2-5,TRBV7-9,TRBD2,CASSLGGSGETQYF,TGTGCCAGCAGCTTAGGCGGGAGTGGAGAGACCCAGTACTTC
-,TRBJ2-7,TRBV29-1,-,CSVGEGTEQYF,TGCAGCGTTGGAGAGGGAACCGAGCAGTACTTC
-,TRBJ2-7,TRBV29-1,-,CSVGGALGEQYF,TGCAGCGTTGGGGGGGCGCTGGGAGAGCAGTACTTC
-,TRBJ1-1,TRBV7-2,-,CASSQRQNTEAFF,TGTGCCAGCAGCCAGAGGCAGAACACTGAAGCTTTCTTT
few,TRBJ2-1,TRBV9,TRBD2,CASSGGREGLAGNEQFF,TGTGCCAGCAGCGGAGGCCGAGAGGGACTAGCAGGCAATGAGCAGTTCTTC
-,TRBJ1-2,TRBV5-1,-,CASTPIRGPYGYTF,TGCGCCAGCACCCCTATCAGGGGACCCTATGGCTACACCTTC
once,TRBJ1-1,TRBV30,TRBD1,CAWDRGITEAFF,TGTGCCTGGGACAGGGGAATCACTGAAGCTTTCTTT
-,TRBJ1-1,TRBV15,-,CATSRTVVSNTEAFF,TGTGCCACCAGCAGAACGGTAGTCTCGAACACTGAAGCTTTCTTT
-,TRBJ2-7,TRBV30,-,CAWSLDVYYEQYF,TGTGCCTGGAGTCTTGACGTCTACTACGAGCAGTACTTC
once,TRBJ2-7,TRBV6-1,TRBD2,CATLLAPISYEQYF,TGTGCCACCCTACTAGCGCCTATCTCCTACGAGCAGTACTTC
few,TRBJ2-7,TRBV9,TRBD1,CASSAGDRAHEQYF,TGTGCCAGCAGCGCAGGGGACAGGGCCCACGAGCAGTACTTC
once,TRBJ2-7,TRBV27,TRBD2,CASSHWGTSGSIHEQYF,TGTGCCAGCAGTCATTGGGGGACTAGCGGGAGTATCCACGAGCAGTACTTC
-,TRBJ2-2,TRBV11-1,TRBD1,CASSPGQGWDTGELFF,TGTGCCAGCAGCCCGGGACAGGGGTGGGACACCGGGGAGCTGTTTTTT
few,TRBJ1-5,TRBV4-1,TRBD1,CASSSDRAYQPQHF,TGCGCCAGCAGCTCAGACAGGGCTTATCAGCCCCAGCATTTT
-,TRBJ1-1,TRBV29-1,TRBD1,CSVEGSWDRADTEAFF,TGCAGCGTTGAAGGGAGTTGGGACAGGGCAGACACTGAAGCTTTCTTT
few,TRBJ2-5,TRBV29-1,-,CSVEGVVQETQYF,TGCAGCGTTGAAGGGGTGGTCCAAGAGACCCAGTACTTC
-,TRBJ1-1,TRBV7-2,-,CASSLDGDTEAFF,TGTGCCAGCAGCTTAGACGGCGACACTGAAGCTTTCTTT
few,TRBJ2-1,TRBV7-9,TRBD2,CASSSLVGGIYNEQFF,TGTGCCAGCAGTTCCCTGGTGGGAGGGATCTACAATGAGCAGTTCTTC
-,TRBJ2-2,TRBV9,-,CASRPGHNTGELFF,TGTGCCAGTCGGCCGGGACACAACACCGGGGAGCTGTTTTTT
few,TRBJ1-2,TRBV2,-,CASSEGGKSNYGYTF,TGTGCCAGCAGTGAAGGGGGTAAAAGTAACTATGGCTACACCTTC
-,TRBJ1-1,TRBV2,-,CASTRSTVHGAFF,TGTGCCAGTACGCGATCGACGGTTCATGGGGCTTTCTTT
-,TRBJ2-2,TRBV9,-,CASSVVRGAGELFF,TGTGCCAGCAGCGTAGTCAGGGGGGCCGGGGAGCTGTTTTTT